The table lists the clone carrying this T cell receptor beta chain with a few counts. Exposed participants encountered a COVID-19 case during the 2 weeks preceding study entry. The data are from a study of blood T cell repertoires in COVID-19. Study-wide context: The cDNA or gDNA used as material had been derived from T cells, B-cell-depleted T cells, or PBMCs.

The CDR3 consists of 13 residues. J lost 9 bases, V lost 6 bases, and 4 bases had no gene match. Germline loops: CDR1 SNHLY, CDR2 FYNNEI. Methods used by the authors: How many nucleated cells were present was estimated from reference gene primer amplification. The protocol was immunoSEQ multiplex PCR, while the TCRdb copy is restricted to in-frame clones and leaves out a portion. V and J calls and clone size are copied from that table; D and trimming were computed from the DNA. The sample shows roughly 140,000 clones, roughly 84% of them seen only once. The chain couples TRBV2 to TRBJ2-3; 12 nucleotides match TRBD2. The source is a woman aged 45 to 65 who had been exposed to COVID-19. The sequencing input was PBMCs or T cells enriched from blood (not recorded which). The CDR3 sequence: CASRATSGGTQYF. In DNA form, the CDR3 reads TGTGCCAGCAGGGCGACTAGCGGGGGAACGCAGTATTTT.